This TCR beta chain came from a study of T cell responses to AZD1222 COVID-19 vaccine. This table comes from immunoSEQ multiplex PCR, and its TCRdb copy is limited to in-frame clones, with some not included. The profile shows more than 80,000 clones, roughly 88% of them singletons. The CDR3 contains 21 residues. Germline V gives CDR1 LGHNA, CDR2 YSLEER. Germline trimming cut 2 bases from V and 1 base from J; bases unmatched to any gene: 16. The genes are TRBV4-3 and TRBJ2-2; TRBD2 matches 10 bases. The receptor comes from an adult in good health. Sequenced material: peripheral blood, taken on day 0 of AZD1222 vaccination. This chain's CDR3 is CASSQRIPSGTSAKNTGELFF. The CDR3, as DNA: TGCGCCAGCAGCCAAAGAATCCCTTCCGGGACTAGCGCCAAGAACACCGGGGAGCTGTTTTTT.